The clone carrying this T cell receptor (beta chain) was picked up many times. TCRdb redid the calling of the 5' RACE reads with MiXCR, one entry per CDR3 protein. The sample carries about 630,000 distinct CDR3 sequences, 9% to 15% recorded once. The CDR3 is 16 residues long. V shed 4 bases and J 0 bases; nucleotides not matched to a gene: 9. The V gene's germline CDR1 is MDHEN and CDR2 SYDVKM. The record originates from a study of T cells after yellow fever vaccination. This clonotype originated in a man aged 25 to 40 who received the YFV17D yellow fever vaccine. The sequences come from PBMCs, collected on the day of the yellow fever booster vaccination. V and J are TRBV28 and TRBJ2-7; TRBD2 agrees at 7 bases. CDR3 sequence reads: CASSSPAGGSSYEQYF. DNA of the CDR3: TGTGCCAGCAGTTCCCCGGCGGGCGGGAGCTCCTACGAGCAGTACTTC.